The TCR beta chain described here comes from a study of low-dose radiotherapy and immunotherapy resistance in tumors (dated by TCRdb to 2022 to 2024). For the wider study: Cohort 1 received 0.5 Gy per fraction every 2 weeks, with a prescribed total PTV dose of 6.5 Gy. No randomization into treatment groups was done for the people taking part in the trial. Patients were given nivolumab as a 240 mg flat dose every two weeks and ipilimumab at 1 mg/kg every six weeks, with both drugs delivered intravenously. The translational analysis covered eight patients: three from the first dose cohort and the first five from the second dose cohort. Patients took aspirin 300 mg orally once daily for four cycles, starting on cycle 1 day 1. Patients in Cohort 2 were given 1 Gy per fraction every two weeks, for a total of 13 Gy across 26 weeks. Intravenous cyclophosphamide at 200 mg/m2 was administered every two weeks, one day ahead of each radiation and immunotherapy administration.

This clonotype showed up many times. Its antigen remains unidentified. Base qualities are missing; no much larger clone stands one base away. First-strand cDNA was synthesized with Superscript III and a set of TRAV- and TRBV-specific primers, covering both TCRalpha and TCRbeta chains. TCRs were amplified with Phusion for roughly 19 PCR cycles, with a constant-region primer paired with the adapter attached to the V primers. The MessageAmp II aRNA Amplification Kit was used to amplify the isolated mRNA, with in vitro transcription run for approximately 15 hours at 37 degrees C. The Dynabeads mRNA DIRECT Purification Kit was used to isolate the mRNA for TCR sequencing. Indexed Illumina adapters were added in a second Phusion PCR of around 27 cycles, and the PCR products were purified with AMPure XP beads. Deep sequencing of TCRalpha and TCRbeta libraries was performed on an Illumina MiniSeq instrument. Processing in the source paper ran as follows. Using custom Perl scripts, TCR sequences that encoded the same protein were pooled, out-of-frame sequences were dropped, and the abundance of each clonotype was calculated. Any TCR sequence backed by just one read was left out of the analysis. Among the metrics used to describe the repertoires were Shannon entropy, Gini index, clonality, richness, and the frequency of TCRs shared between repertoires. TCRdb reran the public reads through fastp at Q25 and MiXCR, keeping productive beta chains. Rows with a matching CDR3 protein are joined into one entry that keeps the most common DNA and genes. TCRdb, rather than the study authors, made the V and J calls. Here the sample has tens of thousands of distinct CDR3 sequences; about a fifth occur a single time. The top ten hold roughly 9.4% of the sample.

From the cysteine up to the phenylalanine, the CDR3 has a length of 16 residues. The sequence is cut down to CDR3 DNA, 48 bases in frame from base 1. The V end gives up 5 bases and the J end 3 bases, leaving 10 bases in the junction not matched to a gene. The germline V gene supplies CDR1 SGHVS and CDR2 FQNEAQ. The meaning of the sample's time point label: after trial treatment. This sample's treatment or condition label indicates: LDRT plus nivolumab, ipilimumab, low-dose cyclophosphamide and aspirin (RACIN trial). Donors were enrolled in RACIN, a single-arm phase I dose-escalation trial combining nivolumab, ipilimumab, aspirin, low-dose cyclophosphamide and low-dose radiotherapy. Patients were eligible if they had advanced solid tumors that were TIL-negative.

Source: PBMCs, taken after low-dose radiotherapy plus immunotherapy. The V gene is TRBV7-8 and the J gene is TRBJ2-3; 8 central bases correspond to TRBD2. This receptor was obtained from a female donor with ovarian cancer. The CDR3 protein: CASSLSRGGVTDTQYF. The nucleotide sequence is TGTGCCAGCAGCCTAAGTCGGGGGGGCGTGACAGATACGCAGTATTTT.